Shown below are 10 T cell receptor beta chains from a single sample sequenced in a study of cytomegalovirus exposure and HLA in healthy donors. This PCR relied on a set of 60 Vbeta primers and 13 Jbeta primers. Clones were read by immunoSEQ multiplex PCR, and TCRdb kept only the in-frame ones, dropping some. The sample includes 150,000 to 200,000 clones, roughly 60% of them seen just once. Material: PBMCs. These receptors were obtained from a man aged 35-49 years in good health and CMV-seronegative.

This chain links TRBV5-1 with TRBJ1-2; 9 bases line up with TRBD1. The V gene end was trimmed by 4 bases and the J gene end by 1 base; junction bases not matched to a gene: 5. CDR1 is SGHRS, CDR2 YFSETQ, per germline. This CDR3 region has 15 residues. In nucleotides, the CDR3 is TGCGCCAGCAGCGGCGGGACAGGGAATAACTATGGCTACACCTTC. Protein product: CASSGGTGNNYGYTF. The full variable domain, its missing parts supplied by reference TRBV5-1 and TRBJ1-2, is KAGVTQTPRYLIKTRGQQVTLSCSPISGHRSVSWYQQTPGQGLQFLFEYFSETQRNKGNFPGRFSGRQFSNSRSEMNVSTLELGDSALYLCASSGGTGNNYGYTFGSGTRLTVV.

J is TRBJ2-6 and V is TRBV6-4, with a weak D call TRBD1 (6 bases). This CDR3 region has 15 residues. Trimming cost V 8 bases and J 5 bases, with 16 bases left between them. Germline loops: CDR1 MRHNA, CDR2 SNTAGT. The CDR3, as DNA: TGTGCCAGCGGAAAGCAGGGGCCCCGGGCCAACGTCCTGACTTTC. Translating it yields CASGKQGPRANVLTF.

V gene TRBV15 combines with J gene TRBJ1-1, with D uncertain. Trimming took off 2 bases at V and 2 bases at J, with 3 bases between the two ends. The CDR3 is 12 residues long. Germline CDR1 LNHNV, CDR2 YYDKDF (reference sequence). In DNA form, the CDR3 reads TGTGCCACCAGCAGACCAAACACTGAAGCTTTCTTT. The encoded protein is CATSRPNTEAFF.

The rearrangement joins TRBV11-2 to TRBJ2-1; maybe TRBD1 (6 bases). The CDR3 has 13 residues. Looked up from germline, CDR1 is SGHAT and CDR2 is FQNNGV. V was shortened by 6 bases and J by 7 bases, with 13 bases between the two germline ends. The CDR3: CASRGQLGNEQFF. CDR3 nucleotide sequence: TGTGCCAGCAGAGGACAGCTGGGGAATGAGCAGTTCTTC.

The rearrangement links TRBV29-1 to TRBJ1-4, with D uncertain. There are 13 residues in the CDR3. The germline gives CDR1 SQVTM, CDR2 ANQGSEA. Trimming cost V 5 bases and J 14 bases, with 21 bases left between them. Here the CDR3 reads CSVSQDQGYWLFF. The DNA for the CDR3 is TGCAGCGTTTCCCAGGATCAAGGCTATTGGCTGTTTTTT.

This clone occurred once. V is TRBV11-2 and J is TRBJ2-1; TRBD2 matches 7 bases. CDR3 length equals 14 residues. Germline CDR1 and CDR2: SGHAT and FQNNGV. V shed 6 bases and J 8 bases; nucleotides not matched to a gene: 10. CDR3 sequence (DNA): TGTGCCAGCAGTCCGGGACTACTGGGTGATGAGCAGTTCTTC. Translation gives CASSPGLLGDEQFF.

The J gene is TRBJ1-6, the V gene TRBV21-1; the table's D call of TRBD1 was not tested on the DNA. TRBV21-1 is an annotated pseudogene. The CDR3 totals 15 residues. CDR3 region: CASSKGQMGNSPLHF. As DNA, the CDR3 is TGTGCCAGCAGCAAAGGACAGATGGGTAATTCACCCCTCCACTTT.

About this clone: The sample carries other DNA sequences with the same CDR3. This chain uses TRBV6-5 with TRBJ1-5, with 9 bases aligning to TRBD1. V lost 0 bases to trimming and J lost 4 bases; unmatched junction nucleotides: 4. This CDR3 spans 16 amino acids. Germline CDR1 MNHEY, CDR2 SVGAGI. CDR3 DNA sequence: TGTGCCAGCAGTTACTCAGGACAGGGGCTAAATCAGCCCCAGCATTTT. It is translated as CASSYSGQGLNQPQHF.

V gene TRBV7-3 combines with J gene TRBJ2-6; no reliable D call. Per germline, CDR1 SGHTA and CDR2 FQGTGA. V was clipped by 5 bases and J by 4 bases, with 6 bases between them. This CDR3 is 13 amino acids long. In DNA, the CDR3 is TGTGCCAGCAGCCAAGCGGGGGCCAACGTCCTGACTTTC. It specifies CASSQAGANVLTF.

The table lists this clone with a few counts. The gene calls are TRBV7-9 and TRBJ2-7, with D perhaps TRBD1 (5 bases). Trimming cost V 1 base and J 3 bases, with 13 bases left between them. The CDR3 loop spans 15 amino acids. Germline lookup yields CDR1 SEHNR and CDR2 FQNEAQ (reference sequence). For the CDR3, the DNA is TGTGCCAGCAGCTTAGGTACGGGCAGGGACTACGAGCAGTACTTC. It specifies CASSLGTGRDYEQYF.